Here is one TCR beta chain with its context. In the original analysis: Amplification of reference gene primers was used by the study to estimate nucleated cell counts. Sequenced by immunoSEQ multiplex PCR; TCRdb stores in-frame clones only, minus some. D and trimming were read from the DNA, whereas the V and J calls and clone size are those reported in that table. This sample has just under 350,000 clones, with around nine tenths found just once. The germline CDR1 and CDR2 sequences are LNHDA and SQIVND (reference sequence). V was cut by 8 bases and J by 5 bases, with 15 bases left in between. CDR3 length: 13 amino acids. These data originate in a study of blood T cell repertoires in COVID-19. Overall study context: Material from acute and convalescent COVID-19 was sourced from the United States, Italy and Spain. PBMCs, B-cell-depleted T cells, or T cells were the source of the cDNA or gDNA that made up the material.

This receptor was obtained from a woman younger than 35 who had recovered from COVID-19. The specimen sequenced was peripheral blood. The chain uses TRBV19 and TRBJ2-5; D is possibly TRBD2 (6 bases). CDR3 nucleotide sequence: TGTGCCAGTGGTAGCGGCGCTAGGGAGACCCAGTACTTC. Protein sequence: CASGSGARETQYF.